The entry that follows covers one T cell receptor beta chain sequence. Its antigen is currently unknown. Primers included in the PCR were 60 Vbeta and 13 Jbeta primers. Repertoires were generated with immunoSEQ multiplex PCR, while TCRdb's copy carries only in-frame clones and drops some. Here the sample spans about 150,000 clones, around a tenth being singletons. The CDR3 loop spans 15 amino acids. Germline CDR1 SGHRS, CDR2 YFSETQ. With 6 bases removed from V and 0 bases from J, the gap between germline ends came to 13 bases. This record belongs to a study of cytomegalovirus exposure and HLA in healthy donors. Study-level points and caveats: The authors later linked a missense DCLRE1C variant to TCR beta V- and J-gene trimming.

The V and J genes are TRBV5-1 and TRBJ1-5; D is perhaps TRBD1 (6 bases). Source material: PBMCs. This receptor was taken from a man between 50 and 59 years old in good health and CMV-seronegative. In DNA, the CDR3 is TGCGCCAGCAAACTCACAGGGAATAGCAATCAGCCCCAGCATTTT. Translation gives CASKLTGNSNQPQHF.